The sequence of this T cell receptor (beta chain) was determined in a study of shared clonotypes between healthy human individuals. Naive-designated CD8 cells lacked CD45RO, were positively enriched for CCR7, and omitted terminally differentiated effector memory CD45RA+ cells. This CDR3 region has 13 residues. V gave up 10 bases and J gave up 8 bases, with 18 bases separating them. Per germline, CDR1 LNHDA and CDR2 SQIVND (reference sequence). On sorted subsets, replicate PCRs used roughly 190 ng DNA, or tens of thousands of T cell genomes. Libraries were prepared by immunoSEQ multiplex PCR; TCRdb keeps only in-frame clonotypes and omits some of them. The table has 1.5 million to 2.5 million clones, about 95% seen once. This clone was observed many times.

The material sequenced was naive CD8+ T cells sorted from blood. The chain employs TRBV19 and TRBJ2-1; D possibly corresponds to TRBD2 (6 bases). The source is a man between 18 and 29 years old in good health. CDR3 region: CATERVPSDEQFF. The DNA of the CDR3 is TGTGCCACGGAGCGGGTCCCTTCGGATGAGCAGTTCTTC.